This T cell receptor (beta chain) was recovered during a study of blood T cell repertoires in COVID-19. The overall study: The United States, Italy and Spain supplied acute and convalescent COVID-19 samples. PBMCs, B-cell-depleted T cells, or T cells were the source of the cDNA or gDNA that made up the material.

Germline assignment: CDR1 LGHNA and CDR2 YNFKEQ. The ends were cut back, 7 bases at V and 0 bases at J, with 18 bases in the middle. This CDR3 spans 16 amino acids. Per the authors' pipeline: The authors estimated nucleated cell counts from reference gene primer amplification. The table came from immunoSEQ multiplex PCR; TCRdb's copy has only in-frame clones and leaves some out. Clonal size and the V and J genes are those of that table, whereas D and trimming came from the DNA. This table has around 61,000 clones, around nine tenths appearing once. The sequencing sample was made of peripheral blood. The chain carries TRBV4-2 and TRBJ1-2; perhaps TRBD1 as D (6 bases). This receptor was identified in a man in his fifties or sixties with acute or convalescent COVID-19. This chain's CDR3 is CASNVVGTGSNYGYTF. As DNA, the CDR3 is TGTGCCAGCAATGTAGTAGGAACAGGGTCTAACTATGGCTACACCTTC.